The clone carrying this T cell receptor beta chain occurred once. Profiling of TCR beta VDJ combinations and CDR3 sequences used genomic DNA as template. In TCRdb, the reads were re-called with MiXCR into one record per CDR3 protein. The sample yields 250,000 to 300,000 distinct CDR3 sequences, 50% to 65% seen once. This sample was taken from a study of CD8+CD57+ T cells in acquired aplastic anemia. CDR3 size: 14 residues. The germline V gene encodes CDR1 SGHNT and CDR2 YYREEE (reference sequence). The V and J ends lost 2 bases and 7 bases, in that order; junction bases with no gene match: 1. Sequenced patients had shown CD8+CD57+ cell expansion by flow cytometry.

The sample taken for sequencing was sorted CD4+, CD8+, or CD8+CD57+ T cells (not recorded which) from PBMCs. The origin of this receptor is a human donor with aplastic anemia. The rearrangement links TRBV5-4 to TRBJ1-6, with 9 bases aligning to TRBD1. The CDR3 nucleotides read TGTGCCAGCAGCTTCACAGGGGGCAATTCACCCCTCCACTTT. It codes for CASSFTGGNSPLHF.